These 5 T cell receptor beta chains were all obtained from the same sample, sequenced in a study of blood T cell repertoires in COVID-19. The method was immunoSEQ multiplex PCR; TCRdb's version includes in-frame clones alone and lacks a portion of them. The sample lists around 210,000 clones, about four fifths occurring once. The sample taken for sequencing was peripheral blood. Every receptor here comes from a woman older than 75 with COVID-19, enrolled during active disease.

The count of this clone is one. V and J are TRBV7-9 and TRBJ1-1; D is unclear. This CDR3 region has 13 residues. Trimming left V 3 bases short and J 3 bases short, with 8 bases between. Germline CDR1 SEHNR, CDR2 FQNEAQ (reference sequence). The CDR3 DNA reads TGTGCCAGCAGCTTTAATACGGACACTGAAGCTTTCTTT. Its protein product is CASSFNTDTEAFF.

The V call is TRBV19, the J call TRBJ2-7, with D possibly TRBD2 on 6 matching bases. Germline V CDR1 and CDR2: LNHDA, SQIVND (reference sequence). This CDR3 is 14 amino acids long. Trimming pared 1 base from V and 4 bases from J, leaving 11 bases between. As DNA, the CDR3 is TGTGCCAGTAGTATAGGCGGTAGCGGTTACGAGCAGTACTTC. This sequence encodes CASSIGGSGYEQYF.

A remark on this clone: This sample includes further DNA sequences coding for the same CDR3. V gene TRBV5-1 combines with J gene TRBJ2-1; TRBD2 matches 9 bases. Trimming removed 1 base from V and 2 bases from J; junction bases left unmatched: 4. Germline V gives CDR1 SGHRS, CDR2 YFSETQ. CDR3 length: 16 residues. CDR3 sequence: CASSLRAGGTYNEQFF. The CDR3 region has the DNA TGCGCCAGCAGCTTGAGGGCGGGGGGGACCTACAATGAGCAGTTCTTC.

This clone was recorded once. The chain has TRBV6-6 and TRBJ1-5, with unresolved D. The V and J ends lost 4 bases and 2 bases respectively, with 12 bases between them. From germline, CDR1 is MNHNY and CDR2 SVGAGI (reference sequence). This CDR3 spans 15 amino acids. CDR3 sequence reads: CASSSLSPGNQPQHF. For the CDR3, the DNA is TGTGCCAGCAGTTCCTTGAGTCCGGGCAATCAGCCCCAGCATTTT.

This chain uses TRBV7-2 with TRBJ1-2; no reliable D call. V gave up 1 base and J gave up 3 bases, with 9 bases separating them. Germline V gene lookup returns CDR1 SGHTA and CDR2 FQGNSA. This CDR3 is 14 amino acids long. CDR3: CASSLGPRDYGYTF. The CDR3 DNA follows: TGTGCCAGCAGCTTAGGTCCGAGGGACTATGGCTACACCTTC.